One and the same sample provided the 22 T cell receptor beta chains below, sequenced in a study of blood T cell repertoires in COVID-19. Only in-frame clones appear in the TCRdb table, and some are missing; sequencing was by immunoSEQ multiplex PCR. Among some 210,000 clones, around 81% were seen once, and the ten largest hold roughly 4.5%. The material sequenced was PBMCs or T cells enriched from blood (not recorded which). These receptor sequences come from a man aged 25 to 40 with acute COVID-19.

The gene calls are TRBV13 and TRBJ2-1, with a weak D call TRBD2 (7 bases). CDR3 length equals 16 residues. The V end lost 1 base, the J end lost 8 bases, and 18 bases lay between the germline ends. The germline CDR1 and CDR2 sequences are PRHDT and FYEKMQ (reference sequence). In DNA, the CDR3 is TGTGCCAGCAGCTTAGATACGGGGGGCCATCTTTATGAGCAGTTCTTC. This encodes CASSLDTGGHLYEQFF.

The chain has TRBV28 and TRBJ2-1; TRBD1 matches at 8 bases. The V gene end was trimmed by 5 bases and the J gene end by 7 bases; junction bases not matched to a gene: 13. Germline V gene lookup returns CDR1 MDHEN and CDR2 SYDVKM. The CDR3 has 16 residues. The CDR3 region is CASSPVPGQGANEQFF. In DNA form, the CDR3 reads TGTGCCAGCAGTCCCGTCCCGGGTCAGGGGGCGAATGAGCAGTTCTTC.

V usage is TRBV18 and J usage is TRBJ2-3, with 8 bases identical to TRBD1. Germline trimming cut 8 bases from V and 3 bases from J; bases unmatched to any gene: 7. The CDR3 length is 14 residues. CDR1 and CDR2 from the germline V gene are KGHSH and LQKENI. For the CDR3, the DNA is TGTGCCAGCGGACGGACAGGGTGGACAGATACGCAGTATTTT. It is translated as CASGRTGWTDTQYF.

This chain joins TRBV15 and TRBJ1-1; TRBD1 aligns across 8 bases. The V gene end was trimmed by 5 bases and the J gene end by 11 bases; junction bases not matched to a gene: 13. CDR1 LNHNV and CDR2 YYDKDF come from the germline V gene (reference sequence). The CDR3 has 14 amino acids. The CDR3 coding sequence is TGTGCCACCAGCTGGGAACGGACAGGGAGTGGCGCTTTCTTT. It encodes CATSWERTGSGAFF.

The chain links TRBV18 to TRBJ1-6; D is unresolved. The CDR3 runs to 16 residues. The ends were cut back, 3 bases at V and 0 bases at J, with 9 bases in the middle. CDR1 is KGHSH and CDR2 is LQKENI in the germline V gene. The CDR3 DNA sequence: TGTGCCAGCTCACCTTTATTCGTCTCCTATAATTCACCCCTCCACTTT. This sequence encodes CASSPLFVSYNSPLHF.

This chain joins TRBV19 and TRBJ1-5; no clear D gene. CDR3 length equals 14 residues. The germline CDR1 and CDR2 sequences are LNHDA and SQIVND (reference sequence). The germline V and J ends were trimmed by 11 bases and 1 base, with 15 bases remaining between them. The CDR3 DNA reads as TGTGCCTCCCCTTTCCACGGGAGCAATCAGCCCCAGCATTTT. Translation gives CASPFHGSNQPQHF.

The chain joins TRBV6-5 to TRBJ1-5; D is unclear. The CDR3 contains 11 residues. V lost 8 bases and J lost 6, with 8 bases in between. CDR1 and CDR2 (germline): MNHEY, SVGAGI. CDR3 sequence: CASGPIQPQHF. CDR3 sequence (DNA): TGTGCCAGCGGTCCTATTCAGCCCCAGCATTTT.

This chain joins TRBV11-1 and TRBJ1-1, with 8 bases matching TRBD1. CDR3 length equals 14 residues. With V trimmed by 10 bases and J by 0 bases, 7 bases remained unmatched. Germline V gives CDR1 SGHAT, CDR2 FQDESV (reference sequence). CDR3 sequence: CATSRQGLNTEAFF. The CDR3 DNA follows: TGTGCCACCTCTAGACAGGGGCTGAACACTGAAGCTTTCTTT.

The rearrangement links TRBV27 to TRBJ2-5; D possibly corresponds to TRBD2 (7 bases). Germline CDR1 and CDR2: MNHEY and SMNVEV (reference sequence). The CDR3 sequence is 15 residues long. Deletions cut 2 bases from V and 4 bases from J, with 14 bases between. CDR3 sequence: CASSLGGGARETQYF. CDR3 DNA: TGTGCCAGCAGTTTAGGTGGGGGGGCACGAGAGACCCAGTACTTC.

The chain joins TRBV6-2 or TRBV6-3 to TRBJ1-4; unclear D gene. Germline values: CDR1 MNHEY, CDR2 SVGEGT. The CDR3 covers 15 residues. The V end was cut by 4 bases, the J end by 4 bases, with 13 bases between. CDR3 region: CASSSAGSFNEKLFF. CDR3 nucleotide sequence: TGTGCCAGCAGTTCGGCGGGTTCTTTTAATGAAAAACTGTTTTTT.

The CDR3 DNA is TGTGCCAGCAGCCGGGACAGGGGGTGGAATCAGCCCCAGCATTTT. It encodes CASSRDRGWNQPQHF. The V gene is TRBV6-5, the J gene TRBJ1-5; 11 bases are shared with TRBD1. Germline V gene lookup returns CDR1 MNHEY and CDR2 SVGAGI. J was trimmed by 4 bases and V by 6 bases; bases with no gene match: 5. This CDR3 comprises 15 residues.

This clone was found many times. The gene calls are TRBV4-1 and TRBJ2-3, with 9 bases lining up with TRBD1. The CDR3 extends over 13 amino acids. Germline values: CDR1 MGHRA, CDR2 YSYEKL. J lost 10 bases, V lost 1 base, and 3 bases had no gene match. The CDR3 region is CASSQVGDRAQYF. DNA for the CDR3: TGCGCCAGCAGCCAAGTGGGGGACAGGGCGCAGTATTTT.

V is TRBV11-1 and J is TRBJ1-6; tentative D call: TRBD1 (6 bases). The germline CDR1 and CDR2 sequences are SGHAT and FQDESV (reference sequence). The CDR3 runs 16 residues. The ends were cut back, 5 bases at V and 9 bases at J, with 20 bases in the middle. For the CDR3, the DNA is TGTGCCAGCAGCCGTAGCTACCGGGGACAAATTTCACCCCTCCACTTT. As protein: CASSRSYRGQISPLHF.

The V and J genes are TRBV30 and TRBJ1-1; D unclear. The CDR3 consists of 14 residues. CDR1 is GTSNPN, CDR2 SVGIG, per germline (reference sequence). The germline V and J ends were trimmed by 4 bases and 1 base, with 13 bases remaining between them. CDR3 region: CAWTDPGWNTEAFF. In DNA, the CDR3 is TGTGCCTGGACCGACCCGGGTTGGAACACTGAAGCTTTCTTT.

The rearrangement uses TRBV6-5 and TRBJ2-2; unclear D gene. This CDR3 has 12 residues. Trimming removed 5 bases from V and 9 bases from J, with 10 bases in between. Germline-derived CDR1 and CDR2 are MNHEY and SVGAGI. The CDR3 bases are TGTGCCAGCAGTCCCCGTTTCTGGGAGCTGTTTTTT. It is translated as CASSPRFWELFF.

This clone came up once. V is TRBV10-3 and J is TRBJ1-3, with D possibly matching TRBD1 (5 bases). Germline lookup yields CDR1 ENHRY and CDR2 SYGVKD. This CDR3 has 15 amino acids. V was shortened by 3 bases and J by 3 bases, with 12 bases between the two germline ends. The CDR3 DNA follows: TGTGCCATCAGTGAAACAGACAGCCGTGGAAACACCATATATTTT. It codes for CAISETDSRGNTIYF.

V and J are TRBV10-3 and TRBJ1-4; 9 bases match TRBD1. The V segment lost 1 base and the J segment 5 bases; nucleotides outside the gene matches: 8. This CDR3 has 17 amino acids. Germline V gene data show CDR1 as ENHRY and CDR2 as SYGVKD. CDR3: CAISELKQGARNEKLFF. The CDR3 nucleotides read TGTGCCATCAGTGAGTTAAAACAGGGGGCAAGGAATGAAAAACTGTTTTTT.

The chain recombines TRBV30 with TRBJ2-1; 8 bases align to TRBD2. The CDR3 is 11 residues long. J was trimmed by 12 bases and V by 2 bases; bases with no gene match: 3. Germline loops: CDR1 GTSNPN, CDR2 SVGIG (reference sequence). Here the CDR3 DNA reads TGTGCCTGGAGTAGCGGGGGTGGGCAGTTCTTC. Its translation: CAWSSGGGQFF. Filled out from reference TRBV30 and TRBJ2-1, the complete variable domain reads SQTIHQWPATLVQPVGSPLSLECTVEGTSNPNLYWYRQAAGRGLQLLFYSVGIGQISSEVPQNLSASRPQDRQFILSSKKLLLSDSGFYLCAWSSGGGQFFGPGTRLTVL.

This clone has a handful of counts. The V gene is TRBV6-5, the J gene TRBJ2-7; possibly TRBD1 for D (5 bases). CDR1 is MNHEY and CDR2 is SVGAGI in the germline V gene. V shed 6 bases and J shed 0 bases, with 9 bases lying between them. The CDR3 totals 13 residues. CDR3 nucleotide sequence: TGTGCCAGCAGGCACAGGCACTCCTACGAGCAGTACTTC. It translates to CASRHRHSYEQYF.

The CDR3 DNA sequence: TGTGCCAGCAGCCTTATCGGACAGGGGGTTGGTAATCAGCCCCAGCATTTT. This encodes CASSLIGQGVGNQPQHF. The gene calls are TRBV27 and TRBJ1-5, with 10 nucleotides matching TRBD1. With 6 bases clipped from V and 4 bases from J, the junction kept 12 bases outside the gene matches. Germline lookup yields CDR1 MNHEY and CDR2 SMNVEV (reference sequence). The CDR3 loop spans 17 amino acids.

The CDR3 protein is CASSLGRAKGYTF. The CDR3 nucleotides are TGTGCCAGCAGTTTAGGCAGGGCGAAGGGCTACACCTTC. The rearrangement uses TRBV28 and TRBJ1-2, with TRBD1 as a possible D gene (5 bases). In germline, CDR1 is MDHEN, CDR2 SYDVKM. Trimming took 2 bases from V and 8 from J, leaving 12 bases between them. The CDR3 is 13 residues long.

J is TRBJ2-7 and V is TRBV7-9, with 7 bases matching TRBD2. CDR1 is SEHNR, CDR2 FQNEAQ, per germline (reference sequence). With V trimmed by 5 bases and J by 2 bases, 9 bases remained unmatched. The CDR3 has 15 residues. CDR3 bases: TGTGCCAGCAGCCTGGAGCGGGGCCTAACCTACGAGCAGTACTTC. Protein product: CASSLERGLTYEQYF.